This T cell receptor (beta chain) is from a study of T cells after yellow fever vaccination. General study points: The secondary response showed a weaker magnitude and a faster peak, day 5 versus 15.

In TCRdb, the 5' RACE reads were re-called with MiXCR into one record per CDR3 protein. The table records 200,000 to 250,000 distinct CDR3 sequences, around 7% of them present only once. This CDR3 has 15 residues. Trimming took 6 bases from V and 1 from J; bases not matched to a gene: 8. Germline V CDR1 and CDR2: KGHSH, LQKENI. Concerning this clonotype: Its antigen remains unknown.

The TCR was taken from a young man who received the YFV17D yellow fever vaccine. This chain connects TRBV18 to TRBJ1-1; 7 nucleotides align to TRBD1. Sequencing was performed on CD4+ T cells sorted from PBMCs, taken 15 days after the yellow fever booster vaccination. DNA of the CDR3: TGTGCCAGCTCCCTGGGGGGACAGAGGAACACTGAAGCTTTCTTT. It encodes CASSLGGQRNTEAFF. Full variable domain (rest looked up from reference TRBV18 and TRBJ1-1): NAGVMQNPRHLVRRRGQEARLRCSPMKGHSHVYWYRQLPEEGLKFMVYLQKENIIDESGMPKERFSAEFPKEGPSILRIQQVVRGDSAAYFCASSLGGQRNTEAFFGQGTRLTVV.